Listed below are T cell receptor beta chains from one sample, sequenced in a study of blood T cell repertoires in COVID-19. Profiling relied on immunoSEQ multiplex PCR, and the TCRdb table lists in-frame clones only, not all of them. Seen here are 64,000 or so clones, under 95% observed once, and the top ten hold less than 2%. The sequencing input was peripheral blood. The receptors stem from a human donor in a cohort sampled during active COVID-19. The CDR3 runs from the conserved cysteine through the conserved F or W. The order of the fields is J gene, D gene, clone size, V gene, CDR3 protein, CDR3 DNA. A D gene is named only where the DNA matches it firmly. Size is stated for part of the rows, as once, few or many counts, or as a class when the clone is expanded.

j_call: TRBJ2-1
d_call: TRBD2
clone_size: .
v_call: TRBV6-5
cdr3_aa: CASTPSGSWGNEQFF
cdr3_nt: TGTGCCAGCACCCCTAGCGGGAGCTGGGGAAATGAGCAGTTCTTC

j_call: TRBJ2-2
d_call: TRBD1
clone_size: .
v_call: TRBV7-3
cdr3_aa: CASSATGTGPGELFF
cdr3_nt: TGTGCCAGCAGCGCGACAGGGACGGGGCCCGGGGAGCTGTTTTTT

j_call: TRBJ1-1
d_call: .
clone_size: .
v_call: TRBV19
cdr3_aa: CASSISGATEAFF
cdr3_nt: TGTGCCAGTAGTATTAGCGGGGCCACTGAAGCTTTCTTT

j_call: TRBJ1-2
d_call: .
clone_size: .
v_call: TRBV18
cdr3_aa: CASSRRTDYGYTF
cdr3_nt: TGTGCCAGCTCTCGGAGGACGGACTATGGCTACACCTTC

j_call: TRBJ2-5
d_call: TRBD1
clone_size: .
v_call: TRBV24-1
cdr3_aa: CATSPGTVQETQYF
cdr3_nt: TGTGCCACCAGTCCTGGGACAGTACAAGAGACCCAGTACTTC

j_call: TRBJ1-4
d_call: TRBD1
clone_size: once
v_call: TRBV28
cdr3_aa: CASSSIWGGQGAREKLFF
cdr3_nt: TGTGCCAGCAGTTCTATATGGGGGGGACAGGGGGCACGAGAAAAACTGTTTTTT

j_call: TRBJ2-2
d_call: TRBD1
clone_size: .
v_call: TRBV7-9
cdr3_aa: CASSPQGVGDTGELFF
cdr3_nt: TGTGCCAGCAGCCCTCAGGGGGTAGGGGACACCGGGGAGCTGTTTTTT

j_call: TRBJ1-1
d_call: TRBD1
clone_size: .
v_call: TRBV19
cdr3_aa: CASSIVQGVNTEAFF
cdr3_nt: TGTGCCAGTAGTATAGTACAGGGGGTGAACACTGAAGCTTTCTTT

j_call: TRBJ1-2
d_call: .
clone_size: .
v_call: TRBV25-1
cdr3_aa: CASSWRSNYGYTF
cdr3_nt: TGTGCCAGCAGTTGGCGGTCTAACTATGGCTACACCTTC

j_call: TRBJ1-1
d_call: TRBD1
clone_size: .
v_call: TRBV16
cdr3_aa: CASSLGPGQRPGRVGNTEAFF
cdr3_nt: TGTGCCAGCAGCCTTGGACCGGGACAGAGACCAGGTCGGGTAGGGAACACTGAAGCTTTCTTT

j_call: TRBJ2-3
d_call: TRBD2
clone_size: .
v_call: TRBV9
cdr3_aa: CASSARTSGRADTQYF
cdr3_nt: TGTGCCAGCAGCGCCCGGACTAGCGGGAGGGCAGATACGCAGTATTTT

j_call: TRBJ1-2
d_call: .
clone_size: .
v_call: TRBV28
cdr3_aa: CASSLAGEDQGYGYTF
cdr3_nt: TGTGCCAGCAGTTTGGCCGGGGAGGACCAGGGCTATGGCTACACCTTC

j_call: TRBJ2-6
d_call: TRBD2
clone_size: .
v_call: TRBV12-5
cdr3_aa: CASGLLSGGTGANVLTF
cdr3_nt: TGTGCTAGTGGTTTGCTGTCCGGGGGGACTGGGGCCAACGTCCTGACTTTC

j_call: TRBJ2-1
d_call: TRBD1
clone_size: .
v_call: TRBV7-3
cdr3_aa: CASSYQGVVLDEQFF
cdr3_nt: TGTGCCAGCAGCTATCAGGGGGTGGTATTGGATGAGCAGTTCTTC

j_call: TRBJ2-6
d_call: TRBD1
clone_size: once
v_call: TRBV6-1
cdr3_aa: CASSEAQGAAGANVLTF
cdr3_nt: TGTGCCAGCAGTGAAGCGCAGGGGGCGGCTGGGGCCAACGTCCTGACTTTC